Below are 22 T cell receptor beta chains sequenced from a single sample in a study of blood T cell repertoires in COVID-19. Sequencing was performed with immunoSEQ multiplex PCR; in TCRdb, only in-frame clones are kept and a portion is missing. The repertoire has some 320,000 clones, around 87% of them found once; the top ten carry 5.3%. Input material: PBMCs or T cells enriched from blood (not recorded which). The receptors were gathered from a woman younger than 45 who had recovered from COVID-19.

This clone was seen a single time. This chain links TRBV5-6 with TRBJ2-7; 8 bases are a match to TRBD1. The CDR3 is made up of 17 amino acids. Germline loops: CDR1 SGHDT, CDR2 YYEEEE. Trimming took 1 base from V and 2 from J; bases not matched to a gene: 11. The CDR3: CASSLKGVGTGPYEQYF. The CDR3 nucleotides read TGTGCCAGCAGCTTGAAGGGGGTCGGGACAGGTCCCTACGAGCAGTACTTC.

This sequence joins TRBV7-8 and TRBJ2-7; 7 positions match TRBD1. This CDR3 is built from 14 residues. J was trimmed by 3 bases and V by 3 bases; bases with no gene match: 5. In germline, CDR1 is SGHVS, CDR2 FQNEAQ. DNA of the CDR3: TGTGCCAGCAGCTTGGGACAGAACCTCTACGAGCAGTACTTC. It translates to CASSLGQNLYEQYF.

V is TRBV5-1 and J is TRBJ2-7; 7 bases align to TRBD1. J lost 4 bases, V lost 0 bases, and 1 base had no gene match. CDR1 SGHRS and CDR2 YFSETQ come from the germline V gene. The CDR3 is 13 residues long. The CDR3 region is CASSLGGQYEQYF. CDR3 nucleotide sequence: TGCGCCAGCAGCTTGGGGGGACAGTACGAGCAGTACTTC.

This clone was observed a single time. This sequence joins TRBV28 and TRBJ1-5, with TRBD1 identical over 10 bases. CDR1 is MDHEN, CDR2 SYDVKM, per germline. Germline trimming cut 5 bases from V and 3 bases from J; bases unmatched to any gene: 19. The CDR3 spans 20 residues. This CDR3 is CASSTLFRDRGEENNQPQHF. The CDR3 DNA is TGTGCCAGCAGTACCCTCTTCCGGGACAGGGGAGAGGAGAACAATCAGCCCCAGCATTTT.

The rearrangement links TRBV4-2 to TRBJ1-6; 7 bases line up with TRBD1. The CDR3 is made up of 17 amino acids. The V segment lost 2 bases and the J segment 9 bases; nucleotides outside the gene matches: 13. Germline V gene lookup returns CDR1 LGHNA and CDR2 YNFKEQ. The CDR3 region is CASSQSSDRDHSSPLHF. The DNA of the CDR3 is TGTGCCAGCAGCCAATCCTCAGACAGGGACCATAGTTCACCCCTCCACTTT.

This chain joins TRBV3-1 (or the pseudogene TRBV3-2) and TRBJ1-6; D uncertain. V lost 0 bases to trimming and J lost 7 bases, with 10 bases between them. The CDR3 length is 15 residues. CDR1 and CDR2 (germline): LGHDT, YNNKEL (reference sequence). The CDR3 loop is CASSQDGSLNSPLHF. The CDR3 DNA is TGTGCCAGCAGCCAAGACGGGAGTCTGAATTCACCCCTCCACTTT.

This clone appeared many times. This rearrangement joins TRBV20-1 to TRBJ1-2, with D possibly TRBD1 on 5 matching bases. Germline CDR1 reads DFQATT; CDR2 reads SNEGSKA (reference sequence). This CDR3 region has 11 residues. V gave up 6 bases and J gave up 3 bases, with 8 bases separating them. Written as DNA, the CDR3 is TGCAGTGCCCAGACAGACTATGGCTACACCTTC. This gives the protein CSAQTDYGYTF.

The CDR3 region is CASSEGQGPSTDTQYF. In DNA form, the CDR3 reads TGTGCCAGCAGCGAAGGACAGGGTCCTAGCACAGATACGCAGTATTTT. The chain joins TRBV9 to TRBJ2-3; 8 bases line up with TRBD1. The length of the CDR3 is 16 residues. Germline V lookup: CDR1 SGDLS, CDR2 YYNGEE. The J segment lost 0 bases and the V segment lost 3 bases, leaving 6 bases of the junction unmatched.

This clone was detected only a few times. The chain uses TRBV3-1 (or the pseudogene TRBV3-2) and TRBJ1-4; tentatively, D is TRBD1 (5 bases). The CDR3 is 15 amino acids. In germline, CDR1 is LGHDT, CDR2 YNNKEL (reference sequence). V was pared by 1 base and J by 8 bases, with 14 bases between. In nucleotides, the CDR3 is TGTGCCAGCAGCCAAGGACAGTTTTTTGGGGAAAAACTGTTTTTT. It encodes CASSQGQFFGEKLFF.

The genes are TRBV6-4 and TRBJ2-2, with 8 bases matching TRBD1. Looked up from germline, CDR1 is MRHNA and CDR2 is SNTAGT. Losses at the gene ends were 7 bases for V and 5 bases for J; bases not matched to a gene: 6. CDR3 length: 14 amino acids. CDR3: CASTQQGGTGELFF. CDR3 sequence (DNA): TGTGCCAGCACGCAACAGGGGGGAACCGGGGAGCTGTTTTTT.

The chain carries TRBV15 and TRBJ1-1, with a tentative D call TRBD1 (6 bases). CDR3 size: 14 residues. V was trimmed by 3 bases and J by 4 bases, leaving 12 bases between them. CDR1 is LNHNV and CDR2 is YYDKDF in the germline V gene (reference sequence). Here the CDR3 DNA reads TGTGCCACCAGCAGGGGAGGGGGTCCCACTGAAGCTTTCTTT. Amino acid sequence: CATSRGGGPTEAFF.

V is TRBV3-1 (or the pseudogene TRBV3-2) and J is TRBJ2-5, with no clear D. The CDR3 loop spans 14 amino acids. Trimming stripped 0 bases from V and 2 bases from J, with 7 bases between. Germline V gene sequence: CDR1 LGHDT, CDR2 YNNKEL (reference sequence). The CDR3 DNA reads TGTGCCAGCAGCCAAGATGTGGCTCAAGAGACCCAGTACTTC. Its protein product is CASSQDVAQETQYF.

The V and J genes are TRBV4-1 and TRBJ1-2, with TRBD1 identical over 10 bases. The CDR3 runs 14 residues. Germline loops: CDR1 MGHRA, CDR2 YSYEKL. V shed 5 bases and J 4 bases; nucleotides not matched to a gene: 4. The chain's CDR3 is CASSSGQGRYGYTF. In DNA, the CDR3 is TGCGCCAGCAGCTCGGGACAGGGGCGCTATGGCTACACCTTC.

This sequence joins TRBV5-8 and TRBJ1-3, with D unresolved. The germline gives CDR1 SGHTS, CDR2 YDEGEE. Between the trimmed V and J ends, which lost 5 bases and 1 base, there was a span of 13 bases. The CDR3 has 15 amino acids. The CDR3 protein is CASRFYGESGNTIYF. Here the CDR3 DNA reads TGTGCCAGCAGATTCTACGGGGAATCTGGAAACACCATATATTTT.

The CDR3 reads CASSPEAAGNSPLHF. CDR3 bases: TGTGCCAGCAGCCCTGAGGCGGCGGGAAATTCACCCCTCCACTTT. The chain joins TRBV9 to TRBJ1-6; D gene uncertain. Germline CDR1 reads SGDLS; CDR2 reads YYNGEE. Trimming cost V 4 bases and J 7 bases, with 15 bases left between them. The CDR3 extends over 15 amino acids.

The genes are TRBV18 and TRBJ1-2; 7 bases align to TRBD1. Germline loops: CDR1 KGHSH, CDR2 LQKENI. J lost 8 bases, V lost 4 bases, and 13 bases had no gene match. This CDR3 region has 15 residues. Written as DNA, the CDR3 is TGTGCCAGCTCACTCACCGAACAGACAGGGCTGGGCTACACCTTC. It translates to CASSLTEQTGLGYTF.

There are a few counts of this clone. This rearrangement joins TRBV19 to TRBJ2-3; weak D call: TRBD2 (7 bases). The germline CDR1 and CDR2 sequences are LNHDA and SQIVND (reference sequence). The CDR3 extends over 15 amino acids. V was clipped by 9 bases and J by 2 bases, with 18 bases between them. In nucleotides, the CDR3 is TGTGCCAGCAGGGCGGGGAGGGGGTTCACAGATACGCAGTATTTT. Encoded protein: CASRAGRGFTDTQYF.

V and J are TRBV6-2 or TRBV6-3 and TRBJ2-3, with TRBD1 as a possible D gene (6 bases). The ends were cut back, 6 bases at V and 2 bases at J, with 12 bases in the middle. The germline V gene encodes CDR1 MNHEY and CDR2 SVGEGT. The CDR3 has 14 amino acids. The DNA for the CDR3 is TGTGCCAGCAGCCTTGGACAGCCCACAGATACGCAGTATTTT. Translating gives CASSLGQPTDTQYF.

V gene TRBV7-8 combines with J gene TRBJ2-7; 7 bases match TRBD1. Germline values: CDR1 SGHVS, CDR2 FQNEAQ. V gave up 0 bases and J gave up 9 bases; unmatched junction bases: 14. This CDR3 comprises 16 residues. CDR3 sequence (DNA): TGTGCCAGCAGCTTAGCGATCGCAGGGGGTCTTATAGGGCAGTACTTC. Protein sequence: CASSLAIAGGLIGQYF.

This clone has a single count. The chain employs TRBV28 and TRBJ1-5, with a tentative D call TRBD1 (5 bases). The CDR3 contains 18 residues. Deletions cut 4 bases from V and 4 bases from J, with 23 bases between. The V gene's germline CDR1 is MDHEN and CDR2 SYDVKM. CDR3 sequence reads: CASSSLWSGMKLNQPQHF. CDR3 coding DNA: TGTGCCAGCAGTTCCCTGTGGTCAGGGATGAAATTAAATCAGCCCCAGCATTTT.

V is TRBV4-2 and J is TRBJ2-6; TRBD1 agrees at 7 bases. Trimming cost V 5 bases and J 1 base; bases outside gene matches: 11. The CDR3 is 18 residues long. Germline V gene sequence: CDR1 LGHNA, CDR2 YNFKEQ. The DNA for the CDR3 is TGTGCCAGCAGCACACCGGGACAGCCTTTATCTGGGGCCAACGTCCTGACTTTC. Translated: CASSTPGQPLSGANVLTF.

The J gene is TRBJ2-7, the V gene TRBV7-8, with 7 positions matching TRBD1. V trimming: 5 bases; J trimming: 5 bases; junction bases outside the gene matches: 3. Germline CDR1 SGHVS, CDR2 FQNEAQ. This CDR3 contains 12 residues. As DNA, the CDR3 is TGTGCCAGCAGCCCGACAGGGCACGAGCAGTACTTC. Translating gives CASSPTGHEQYF.